A selection of T cell receptor beta chains follows, all from one sample in a study of T cells in Graves' hyperthyroidism and ophthalmopathy. TCRdb reprocessed the multiplex PCR reads via MiXCR and lists one record per CDR3 protein. Of approximately 430,000 distinct CDR3 sequences detected, about a sixth appear once; the ten largest clones hold roughly 14%. Source material: blood. These TCRs come from a woman between 18 and 30 years old with Graves' hyperthyroidism. Both conserved end residues are part of each CDR3. The D gene is left open where the match is weak. For some rows the clone size is stated as once, few or many, or as a class when expanded; others skip it.

>20|TRBJ2-1|-|TRBV3-1|-
CASSQGVTPRTELSYNEQFF
TGTGCCAGCAGCCAAGGTGTCACCCCTCGGACAGAGCTCTCCTACAATGAGCAGTTCTTC
>15|TRBJ2-5|TRBD2|TRBV28|many
CASRLEYLRGETQYF
TGTGCCAGCAGACTAGAGTACCTGCGGGGGGAGACCCAGTACTTC
>15|TRBJ2-1|TRBD2|TRBV20-1|many
CSARLLAGGPGEQFF
TGCAGTGCTAGACTTCTAGCGGGGGGGCCGGGTGAGCAGTTCTTC
>14|TRBJ1-1|TRBD1|TRBV19|many
CASSRDRVGTEAFF
TGTGCCAGTAGTCGCGACAGGGTGGGGACTGAAGCTTTCTTT
>17|TRBJ1-6|TRBD1|TRBV28|many
CASSLTGQPSYNSPLHF
TGTGCCAGCAGTTTAACGGGACAGCCCTCCTATAATTCACCCCTCCACTTT
>16|TRBJ2-7|-|TRBV18|many
CASSLSQGVRGYEQYF
TGTGCCAGCTCACTTTCTCAGGGTGTCAGGGGTTACGAGCAGTACTTC
>13|TRBJ1-1|-|TRBV4-2|-
CACSQGLNTEAFF
TGTGCCTGCAGCCAAGGGCTCAACACTGAAGCTTTCTTT
>14|TRBJ2-1|TRBD2|TRBV20-1|few
CSSVAGSSYNEQFF
TGCAGTTCCGTAGCGGGGAGTTCCTACAATGAGCAGTTCTTC
>13|TRBJ1-3|-|TRBV15|few
CATSRAGGNTIYF
TGTGCCACCAGCAGAGCCGGGGGAAACACCATATATTTT
>15|TRBJ2-1|-|TRBV20-1|-
CSANIYGFSYNEQFF
TGCAGTGCCAATATCTACGGCTTCTCCTACAATGAGCAGTTCTTC
>14|TRBJ1-2|-|TRBV9|-
CASSPTDRPYGYTF
TGTGCCAGCAGCCCTACGGACAGACCCTATGGCTACACCTTC
>12|TRBJ2-7|-|TRBV3-1|few
CASSQAGPEQYF
TGTGCCAGCAGCCAAGCAGGGCCCGAGCAGTACTTC
>15|TRBJ1-1|TRBD1|TRBV5-1|many
CASSVNRGPNTEAFF
TGCGCCAGCAGCGTCAACAGGGGACCGAACACTGAAGCTTTCTTT
>16|TRBJ2-3|TRBD2|TRBV7-2|many
CASSTGLAGFADTQYF
TGTGCCAGCAGCACGGGACTAGCGGGGTTCGCAGATACGCAGTATTTT
>15|TRBJ1-4|-|TRBV28|few
CASSSARETNEKLFF
TGTGCCAGCAGTTCCGCCCGGGAGACCAATGAAAAACTGTTTTTT
>16|TRBJ2-7|TRBD2|TRBV12-3/TRBV12-4|many
CASSLGLAGFNYEQYF
TGTGCCAGCAGTTTAGGGCTAGCGGGATTTAACTACGAGCAGTACTTC
>13|TRBJ2-1|-|TRBV25-1|few
CASSPRKEAEQFF
TGTGCCAGCAGTCCGAGAAAGGAGGCAGAGCAGTTCTTC
>13|TRBJ1-6|-|TRBV6-2/TRBV6-3|few
CASSYVGNSPLHF
TGTGCCAGCAGTTACGTGGGGAATTCACCCCTCCACTTT
>17|TRBJ1-4|-|TRBV12-3/TRBV12-4|few
CASSFGTRLATNEKLFF
TGTGCCAGCAGTTTTGGTACGAGACTGGCAACTAATGAAAAACTGTTTTTT
>15|TRBJ2-7|TRBD2|TRBV14|few
CASSQGLAGVREQYF
TGTGCCAGCAGCCAGGGTCTAGCGGGAGTTCGCGAGCAGTACTTC
>14|TRBJ1-2|-|TRBV6-2/TRBV6-3|many
CASSYPDKPYGYTF
TGTGCCAGCAGTTACCCGGACAAACCCTATGGCTACACCTTC
>12|TRBJ2-7|-|TRBV5-6|-
CASSRIGYEQYF
TGTGCCAGCAGCCGCATAGGATACGAGCAGTACTTC
>14|TRBJ1-1|-|TRBV2|many
CASSGERLNTEAFF
TGTGCCAGCAGTGGAGAAAGGCTGAACACTGAAGCTTTCTTT
>17|TRBJ2-7|-|TRBV28|many
CASSLISSAGLKDEQYF
TGTGCCAGCAGTTTAATTTCATCGGCAGGGCTTAAGGACGAGCAGTACTTC
>13|TRBJ2-1|-|TRBV9|-
CASSGPLNNEQFF
TGTGCCAGCAGCGGACCGTTAAACAATGAGCAGTTCTTC
>16|TRBJ1-5|-|TRBV12-3/TRBV12-4|many
CASSPRGRDSNQPQHF
TGTGCCAGCAGTCCCAGGGGCAGGGATAGCAATCAGCCCCAGCATTTT
>14|TRBJ1-3|-|TRBV2|-
CASSDRVPGNTIYF
TGTGCCAGCAGTGACCGCGTTCCTGGAAACACCATATATTTT
>16|TRBJ1-4|TRBD1|TRBV2|few
CASSEEETGRSEKLFF
TGTGCCAGCAGTGAAGAAGAGACAGGGCGGTCTGAAAAACTGTTTTTT
>14|TRBJ2-7|-|TRBV11-3|many
CASSLEVGGDEQYF
TGTGCCAGCAGCTTAGAGGTTGGGGGAGACGAGCAGTACTTC